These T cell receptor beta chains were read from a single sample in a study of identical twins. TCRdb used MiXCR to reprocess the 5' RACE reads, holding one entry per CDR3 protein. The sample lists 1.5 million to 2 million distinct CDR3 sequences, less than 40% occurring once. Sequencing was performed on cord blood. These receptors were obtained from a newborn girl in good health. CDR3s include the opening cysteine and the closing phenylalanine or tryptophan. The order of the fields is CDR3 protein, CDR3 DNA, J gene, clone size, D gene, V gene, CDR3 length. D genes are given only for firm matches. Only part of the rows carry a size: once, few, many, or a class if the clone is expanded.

CDR3aa: CASSPLTLLASSYNEQFF; CDR3nt: TGTGCCAGCTCACCACTAACCTTACTAGCGAGCTCCTACAATGAGCAGTTCTTC; j_gene: TRBJ2-1; abundance: few; d_gene: TRBD2; v_gene: TRBV18; len: 18
CDR3aa: CASSTGGLAVHNEQFF; CDR3nt: TGTGCCAGCAGTACGGGGGGGCTAGCGGTTCACAATGAGCAGTTCTTC; j_gene: TRBJ2-1; abundance: .; d_gene: TRBD2; v_gene: TRBV27; len: 16
CDR3aa: CASSFDRLANTEAFF; CDR3nt: TGTGCCAGCAGTTTCGACAGACTGGCGAACACTGAAGCTTTCTTT; j_gene: TRBJ1-1; abundance: .; d_gene: .; v_gene: TRBV27; len: 15
CDR3aa: CASSLIGVGETQYF; CDR3nt: TGCGCCAGCAGCTTGATCGGGGTAGGGGAGACCCAGTACTTC; j_gene: TRBJ2-5; abundance: .; d_gene: .; v_gene: TRBV5-1; len: 14
CDR3aa: CSVGPWSYEQYF; CDR3nt: TGCAGCGTTGGCCCCTGGTCCTACGAGCAGTACTTC; j_gene: TRBJ2-7; abundance: many; d_gene: .; v_gene: TRBV29-1; len: 12
CDR3aa: CASFPFEGPPYEQYF; CDR3nt: TGTGCCAGCTTCCCCTTCGAGGGGCCCCCCTACGAGCAGTACTTC; j_gene: TRBJ2-7; abundance: .; d_gene: .; v_gene: TRBV2; len: 15
CDR3aa: CASKQGAQYEQYF; CDR3nt: TGTGCCTCGAAACAGGGGGCTCAGTACGAGCAGTACTTC; j_gene: TRBJ2-7; abundance: many; d_gene: TRBD1; v_gene: TRBV30; len: 13
CDR3aa: CASSSLSGVSSYNEQFF; CDR3nt: TGTGCCAGCAGCTCCCTTAGCGGGGTAAGCTCCTACAATGAGCAGTTCTTC; j_gene: TRBJ2-1; abundance: few; d_gene: TRBD2; v_gene: TRBV11-1; len: 17
CDR3aa: CASSVGQGGSPLHF; CDR3nt: TGTGCCAGCAGCGTAGGACAGGGAGGCTCACCCCTCCACTTT; j_gene: TRBJ1-6; abundance: few; d_gene: TRBD1; v_gene: TRBV9; len: 14
CDR3aa: CASSVRYGGLETQYF; CDR3nt: TGTGCCAGCAGCGTACGCTACGGGGGTCTGGAGACCCAGTACTTC; j_gene: TRBJ2-5; abundance: few; d_gene: .; v_gene: TRBV9; len: 15
CDR3aa: CSASAGPSYNEQFF; CDR3nt: TGCAGTGCTAGCGCGGGACCCTCCTACAATGAGCAGTTCTTC; j_gene: TRBJ2-1; abundance: .; d_gene: .; v_gene: TRBV20-1; len: 14
CDR3aa: CSVEGQTVGELFF; CDR3nt: TGCAGCGTGGAGGGACAAACTGTTGGGGAGCTGTTTTTT; j_gene: TRBJ2-2; abundance: .; d_gene: .; v_gene: TRBV29-1; len: 13
CDR3aa: CASSERGASYVQYF; CDR3nt: TGTGCCAGCAGTGAAAGGGGGGCATCCTACGTGCAGTACTTC; j_gene: TRBJ2-7; abundance: .; d_gene: .; v_gene: TRBV2; len: 14
CDR3aa: CASTGQGVNEQFF; CDR3nt: TGTGCCAGCACTGGACAGGGTGTCAATGAGCAGTTCTTC; j_gene: TRBJ2-1; abundance: few; d_gene: TRBD1; v_gene: TRBV27; len: 13
CDR3aa: CASSSPWLDQETQYF; CDR3nt: TGTGCCAGCAGCTCACCGTGGCTAGACCAAGAGACCCAGTACTTC; j_gene: TRBJ2-5; abundance: few; d_gene: .; v_gene: TRBV7-6; len: 15
CDR3aa: CASAGTGGRRREKLFF; CDR3nt: TGTGCCAGTGCCGGGACAGGGGGCAGAAGACGGGAAAAACTGTTTTTT; j_gene: TRBJ1-4; abundance: .; d_gene: TRBD1; v_gene: TRBV6-6; len: 16
CDR3aa: CASSQESETQYF; CDR3nt: TGTGCCAGCAGCCAAGAATCCGAGACCCAGTACTTC; j_gene: TRBJ2-5; abundance: few; d_gene: .; v_gene: TRBV3-1; len: 12
CDR3aa: CATRGPRKPNTEAFF; CDR3nt: TGTGCCACCAGAGGACCTCGCAAACCGAACACTGAAGCTTTCTTT; j_gene: TRBJ1-1; abundance: few; d_gene: .; v_gene: TRBV15; len: 15
CDR3aa: CASSQDFVGQPQHF; CDR3nt: TGCGCCAGCAGCCAAGATTTCGTGGGTCAGCCCCAGCATTTT; j_gene: TRBJ1-5; abundance: few; d_gene: .; v_gene: TRBV4-1; len: 14
CDR3aa: CSAGDGRDGYTF; CDR3nt: TGCAGTGCTGGTGACGGAAGGGATGGCTACACCTTC; j_gene: TRBJ1-2; abundance: .; d_gene: .; v_gene: TRBV20-1; len: 12
CDR3aa: CASSSAGNGEQFF; CDR3nt: TGTGCCAGCAGTTCAGCGGGAAATGGTGAGCAGTTCTTC; j_gene: TRBJ2-1; abundance: many; d_gene: TRBD2; v_gene: TRBV6-5; len: 13
CDR3aa: CASSPGPLTGELFF; CDR3nt: TGTGCCAGCAGTCCCGGGCCCCTCACCGGGGAGCTGTTTTTT; j_gene: TRBJ2-2; abundance: few; d_gene: .; v_gene: TRBV6-5; len: 14
CDR3aa: CASIFGGGYNEQFF; CDR3nt: TGTGCCAGCATTTTTGGGGGGGGTTACAATGAGCAGTTCTTC; j_gene: TRBJ2-1; abundance: few; d_gene: TRBD2; v_gene: TRBV28; len: 14
CDR3aa: CASRGRSNQPQHF; CDR3nt: TGTGCCAGCAGGGGGCGTAGCAATCAGCCCCAGCATTTT; j_gene: TRBJ1-5; abundance: once; d_gene: .; v_gene: TRBV27; len: 13
CDR3aa: CASSEWGGADTQYF; CDR3nt: TGTGCCAGCAGTGAATGGGGGGGGGCAGATACGCAGTATTTT; j_gene: TRBJ2-3; abundance: .; d_gene: TRBD2; v_gene: TRBV25-1; len: 14
CDR3aa: CASRREGRGSYNEQYF; CDR3nt: TGTGCCAGCAGACGGGAGGGCAGGGGTTCCTACAATGAGCAGTACTTC; j_gene: TRBJ2-7; abundance: .; d_gene: TRBD2; v_gene: TRBV6-1; len: 16
CDR3aa: CASSLVTVGGSPLHF; CDR3nt: TGTGCCAGCAGCTTAGTAACCGTCGGGGGATCACCCCTCCACTTT; j_gene: TRBJ1-6; abundance: .; d_gene: .; v_gene: TRBV7-2; len: 15
CDR3aa: CASSLESAYNEQYF; CDR3nt: TGTGCCAGCAGCTTAGAATCAGCATACAATGAGCAGTACTTC; j_gene: TRBJ2-7; abundance: few; d_gene: .; v_gene: TRBV7-2; len: 14
CDR3aa: CASSLPGQNYNEQFF; CDR3nt: TGTGCCAGCAGCCTCCCGGGACAGAACTACAATGAGCAGTTCTTC; j_gene: TRBJ2-1; abundance: .; d_gene: TRBD1; v_gene: TRBV11-1; len: 15
CDR3aa: CSVKDSRLNSPLHF; CDR3nt: TGCAGCGTGAAGGACAGCCGCCTTAATTCACCCCTCCACTTT; j_gene: TRBJ1-6; abundance: .; d_gene: .; v_gene: TRBV29-1; len: 14
CDR3aa: CASSLRSNGYTF; CDR3nt: TGTGCCAGCAGTTTGAGAAGTAATGGCTACACCTTC; j_gene: TRBJ1-2; abundance: .; d_gene: .; v_gene: TRBV28; len: 12
CDR3aa: CASSVVSSTGTQYF; CDR3nt: TGTGCCAGCAGCGTAGTGTCTAGCACAGGTACGCAGTATTTT; j_gene: TRBJ2-3; abundance: .; d_gene: .; v_gene: TRBV14; len: 14
CDR3aa: CASSQVAGQHYNEQFF; CDR3nt: TGTGCCAGCAGCCAAGTTGCGGGACAGCACTACAATGAGCAGTTCTTC; j_gene: TRBJ2-1; abundance: few; d_gene: .; v_gene: TRBV14; len: 16
CDR3aa: CATSWGGPSYEQYF; CDR3nt: TGTGCCACCTCCTGGGGGGGGCCCTCCTACGAGCAGTACTTC; j_gene: TRBJ2-7; abundance: few; d_gene: .; v_gene: TRBV25-1; len: 14
CDR3aa: CASSGDRNQNIQYF; CDR3nt: TGTGCCAGCAGTGGGGACCGGAATCAAAACATTCAGTACTTC; j_gene: TRBJ2-4; abundance: few; d_gene: .; v_gene: TRBV6-6; len: 14
CDR3aa: CASSEVVLAQSHEQFF; CDR3nt: TGTGCCAGCAGTGAGGTGGTCCTAGCCCAGAGTCATGAGCAGTTCTTC; j_gene: TRBJ2-1; abundance: few; d_gene: .; v_gene: TRBV2; len: 16
CDR3aa: CASSQGIVYEQYF; CDR3nt: TGTGCCAGCAGTCAGGGGATCGTTTACGAGCAGTACTTC; j_gene: TRBJ2-7; abundance: .; d_gene: .; v_gene: TRBV28; len: 13
CDR3aa: CASSGLAGLTDTQYF; CDR3nt: TGTGCCAGCAGTGGGCTAGCGGGACTCACAGATACGCAGTATTTT; j_gene: TRBJ2-3; abundance: many; d_gene: TRBD2; v_gene: TRBV2; len: 15
CDR3aa: CASNFVASDNEQFF; CDR3nt: TGTGCCAGCAATTTTGTGGCGTCAGACAATGAGCAGTTCTTC; j_gene: TRBJ2-1; abundance: .; d_gene: .; v_gene: TRBV12-3/TRBV12-4; len: 14
CDR3aa: CASSFVGQGGAYEQYF; CDR3nt: TGTGCCAGCAGTTTCGTCGGACAGGGAGGCGCCTACGAGCAGTACTTC; j_gene: TRBJ2-7; abundance: .; d_gene: TRBD1; v_gene: TRBV27; len: 16
CDR3aa: CASSSGQGGADEQFF; CDR3nt: TGTGCCAGCAGTTCGGGACAGGGAGGAGCCGATGAGCAGTTCTTC; j_gene: TRBJ2-1; abundance: .; d_gene: TRBD1; v_gene: TRBV27; len: 15
CDR3aa: CASRGGTSAYEQYF; CDR3nt: TGTGCCAGCAGGGGCGGTACTAGCGCTTACGAGCAGTACTTC; j_gene: TRBJ2-7; abundance: .; d_gene: TRBD2; v_gene: TRBV12-3/TRBV12-4; len: 14
CDR3aa: CLTGDSPLHF; CDR3nt: TGCCTGACAGGGGATTCACCCCTCCACTTT; j_gene: TRBJ1-6; abundance: few; d_gene: TRBD1; v_gene: TRBV20-1; len: 10
CDR3aa: CASGTGPSSDYGYTF; CDR3nt: TGTGCCAGCGGGACAGGCCCTTCGTCAGACTATGGCTACACCTTC; j_gene: TRBJ1-2; abundance: few; d_gene: TRBD1; v_gene: TRBV6-1; len: 15
CDR3aa: CSVARLAGGGLQETQYF; CDR3nt: TGCAGCGTTGCCCGACTAGCGGGAGGGGGACTTCAAGAGACCCAGTACTTC; j_gene: TRBJ2-5; abundance: many; d_gene: TRBD2; v_gene: TRBV29-1; len: 17
CDR3aa: CASSEVGLNQPQHF; CDR3nt: TGTGCCAGCAGTGAAGTGGGGTTAAATCAGCCCCAGCATTTT; j_gene: TRBJ1-5; abundance: .; d_gene: .; v_gene: TRBV6-1; len: 14
CDR3aa: CSANRYIPTSGSGSYNEQFF; CDR3nt: TGCAGTGCCAATAGGTACATCCCGACTAGCGGGAGTGGCTCCTACAATGAGCAGTTCTTC; j_gene: TRBJ2-1; abundance: few; d_gene: TRBD2; v_gene: TRBV20-1; len: 20
CDR3aa: CASSVGATSGVYEQYF; CDR3nt: TGTGCCAGCAGCGTAGGGGCTACTAGCGGGGTCTACGAGCAGTACTTC; j_gene: TRBJ2-7; abundance: many; d_gene: TRBD2; v_gene: TRBV9; len: 16
CDR3aa: CASGGIRGSYTF; CDR3nt: TGTGCTAGTGGGGGAATAAGGGGTTCCTACACCTTC; j_gene: TRBJ1-2; abundance: many; d_gene: .; v_gene: TRBV12-5; len: 12